This TCR beta chain emerged from a study of control samples from healthy donors and cancer patients. Germline V CDR1 and CDR2: MNHEY, SMNVEV (reference sequence). V was clipped by 6 bases and J by 1 base, with 9 bases between them. The CDR3 extends over 13 amino acids. Repertoires were generated with immunoSEQ multiplex PCR, while TCRdb's copy carries only in-frame clones and drops some. This sample has 150,000 or so clones, with approximately 94% found just once. This receptor was taken from a man aged 35-49 years in good health. The sequenced sample consisted of blood. The V gene is TRBV27, the J gene TRBJ1-1; D unclear. CDR3 in DNA: TGTGCCAGCAGATTGGGTGGGAACACTGAAGCTTTCTTT. The encoded protein is CASRLGGNTEAFF.